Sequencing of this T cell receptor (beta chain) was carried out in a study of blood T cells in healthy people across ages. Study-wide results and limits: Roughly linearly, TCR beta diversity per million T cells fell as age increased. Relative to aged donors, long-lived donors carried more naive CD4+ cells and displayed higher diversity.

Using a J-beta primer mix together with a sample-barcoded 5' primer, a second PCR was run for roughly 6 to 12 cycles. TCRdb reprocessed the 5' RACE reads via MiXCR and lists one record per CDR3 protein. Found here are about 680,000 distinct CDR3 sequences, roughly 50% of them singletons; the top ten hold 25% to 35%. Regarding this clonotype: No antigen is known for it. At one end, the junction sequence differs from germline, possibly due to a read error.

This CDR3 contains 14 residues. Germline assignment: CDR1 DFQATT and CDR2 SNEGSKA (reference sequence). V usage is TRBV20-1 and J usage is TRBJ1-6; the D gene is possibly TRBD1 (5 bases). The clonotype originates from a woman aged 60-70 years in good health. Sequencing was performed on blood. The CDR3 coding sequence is TGCAGTGCTGGGGGGACCGCCAATAATCCACCCCTCCACTTT. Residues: CSAGGTANNPPLHF.